This T cell receptor (beta chain) was profiled in a study of blood T cell repertoires in COVID-19. The method was immunoSEQ multiplex PCR; TCRdb's version includes in-frame clones alone and lacks a portion of them. The data hold about 150,000 clones, with 76% observed a single time. Germline loops: CDR1 SNHLY, CDR2 FYNNEI. Trimming took 2 bases from V and 1 from J, leaving 11 bases between them. This CDR3 has 15 residues. The sequence came from a woman of 80 years or more with acute or convalescent COVID-19. The genes are TRBV2 and TRBJ1-1; D is possibly TRBD1 (6 bases). Input material: peripheral blood. The CDR3 DNA sequence: TGTGCCAGCAGTGAAATAGGACAGCCGAACACTGAAGCTTTCTTT. It specifies CASSEIGQPNTEAFF.